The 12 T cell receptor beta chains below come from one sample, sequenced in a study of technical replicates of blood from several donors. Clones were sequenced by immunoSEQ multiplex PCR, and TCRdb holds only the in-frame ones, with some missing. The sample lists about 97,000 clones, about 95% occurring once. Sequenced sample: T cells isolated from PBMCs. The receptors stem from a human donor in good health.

Written as DNA, the CDR3 is TGTGCCAGTGGACAGGGGATGGGAGTCGCTGGCTACACCTTC. As protein: CASGQGMGVAGYTF. This rearrangement joins TRBV27 to TRBJ1-2; 9 positions agree with TRBD1. Germline CDR1 reads MNHEY; CDR2 reads SMNVEV (reference sequence). V was clipped by 9 bases and J by 7 bases; unmatched bases: 12. This CDR3 has 14 residues.

The CDR3 loop is CASSVTGRAPLHF. The CDR3, as DNA: TGTGCCAGCAGTGTTACGGGGAGGGCACCCCTCCACTTT. The J gene is TRBJ1-6, the V gene TRBV6-1; D gene uncertain. Germline-derived CDR1 and CDR2 are MNHNS and SASEGT. V was trimmed by 4 bases and J by 11 bases, leaving 12 bases between them. The CDR3 loop spans 13 amino acids.

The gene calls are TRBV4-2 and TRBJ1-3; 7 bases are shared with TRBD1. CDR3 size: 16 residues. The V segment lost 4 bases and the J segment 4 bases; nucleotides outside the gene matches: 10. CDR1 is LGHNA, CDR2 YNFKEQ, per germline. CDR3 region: CASSPNRQGGGNTIYF. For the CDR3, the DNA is TGTGCCAGCAGCCCGAATAGACAGGGTGGGGGAAACACCATATATTTT.

The CDR3 here is CASSTLAELSYNEQFF. The CDR3 DNA reads TGTGCCAGCAGCACACTAGCGGAGCTCTCCTACAATGAGCAGTTCTTC. This rearrangement joins TRBV27 to TRBJ2-1; 8 bases match TRBD2. Germline V gene data show CDR1 as MNHEY and CDR2 as SMNVEV (reference sequence). CDR3 length: 16 amino acids. The V gene end was trimmed by 6 bases and the J gene end by 0 bases; junction bases not matched to a gene: 7.

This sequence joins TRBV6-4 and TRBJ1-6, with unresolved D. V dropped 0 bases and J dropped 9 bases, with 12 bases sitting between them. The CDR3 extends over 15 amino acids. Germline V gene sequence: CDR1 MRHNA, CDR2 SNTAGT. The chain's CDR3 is CASSDSAGRRSPLHF. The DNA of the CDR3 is TGTGCCAGCAGTGACTCGGCGGGTCGGCGTTCACCCCTCCACTTT.

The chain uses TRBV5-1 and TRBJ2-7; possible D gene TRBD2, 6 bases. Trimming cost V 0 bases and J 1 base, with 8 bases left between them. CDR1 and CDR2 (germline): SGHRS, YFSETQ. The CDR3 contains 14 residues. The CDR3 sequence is CASSLGDSSYEQYF. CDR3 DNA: TGCGCCAGCAGCTTGGGGGACTCTTCCTACGAGCAGTACTTC.

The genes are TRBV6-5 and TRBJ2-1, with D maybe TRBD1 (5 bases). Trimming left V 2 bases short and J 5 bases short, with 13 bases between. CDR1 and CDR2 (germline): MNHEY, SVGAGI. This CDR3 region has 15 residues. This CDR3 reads CASSYLQGLDNEQFF. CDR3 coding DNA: TGTGCCAGCAGTTACCTTCAGGGCCTAGACAATGAGCAGTTCTTC.

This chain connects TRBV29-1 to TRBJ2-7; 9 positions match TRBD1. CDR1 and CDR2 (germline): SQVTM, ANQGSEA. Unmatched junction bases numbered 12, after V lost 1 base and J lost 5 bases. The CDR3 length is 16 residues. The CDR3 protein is CSVEGLLPGQGNEQYF. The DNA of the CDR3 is TGCAGCGTTGAAGGCTTATTACCGGGACAGGGAAACGAGCAGTACTTC.

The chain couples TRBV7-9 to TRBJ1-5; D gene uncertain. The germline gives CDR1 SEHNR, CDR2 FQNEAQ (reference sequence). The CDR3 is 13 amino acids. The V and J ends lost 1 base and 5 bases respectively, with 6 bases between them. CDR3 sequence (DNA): TGTGCCAGCAGCTTAGTGCGAGATCAGCCCCAGCATTTT. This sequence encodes CASSLVRDQPQHF.

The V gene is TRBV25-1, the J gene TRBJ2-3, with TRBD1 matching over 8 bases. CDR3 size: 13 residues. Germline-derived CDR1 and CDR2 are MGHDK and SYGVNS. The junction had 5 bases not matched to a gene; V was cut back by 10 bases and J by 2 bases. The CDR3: CATVDRVTDTQYF. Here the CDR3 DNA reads TGTGCCACTGTGGACAGGGTCACAGATACGCAGTATTTT.

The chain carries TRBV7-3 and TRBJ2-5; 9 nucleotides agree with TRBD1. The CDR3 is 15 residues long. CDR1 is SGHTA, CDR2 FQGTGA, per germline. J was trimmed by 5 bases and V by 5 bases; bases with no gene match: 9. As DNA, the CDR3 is TGTGCCAGCAGCCGGACAGGGGCGAAAGTGGAGACCCAGTACTTC. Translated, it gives CASSRTGAKVETQYF. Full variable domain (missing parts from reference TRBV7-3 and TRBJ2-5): GAGVSQTPSNKVTEKGKYVELRCDPISGHTALYWYRQSLGQGPEFLIYFQGTGAADDSGLPNDRFFAVRPEGSVSTLKIQRTERGDSAVYLCASSRTGAKVETQYFGPGTRLLVL.

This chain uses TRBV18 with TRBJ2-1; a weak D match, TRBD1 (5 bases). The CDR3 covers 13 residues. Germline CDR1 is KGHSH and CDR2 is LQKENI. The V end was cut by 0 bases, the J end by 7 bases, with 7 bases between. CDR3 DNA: TGTGCCAGCTCACCACCGGGGCCGAATGAGCAGTTCTTC. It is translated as CASSPPGPNEQFF.